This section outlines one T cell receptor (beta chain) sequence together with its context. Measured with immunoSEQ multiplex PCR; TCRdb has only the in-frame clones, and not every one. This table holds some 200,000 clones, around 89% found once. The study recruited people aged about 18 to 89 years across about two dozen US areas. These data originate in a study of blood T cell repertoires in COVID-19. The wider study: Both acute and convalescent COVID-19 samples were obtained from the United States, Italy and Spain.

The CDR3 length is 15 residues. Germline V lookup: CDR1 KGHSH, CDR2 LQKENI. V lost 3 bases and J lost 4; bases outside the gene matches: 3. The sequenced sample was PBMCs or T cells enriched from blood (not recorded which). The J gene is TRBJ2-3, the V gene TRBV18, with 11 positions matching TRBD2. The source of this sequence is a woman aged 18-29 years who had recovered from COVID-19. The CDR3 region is CASSPLAGGSDTQYF. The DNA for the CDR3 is TGTGCCAGCTCACCTCTAGCGGGGGGTTCAGATACGCAGTATTTT.